This passage covers 29 T cell receptor beta chains from one sample sequenced in a study of T-cell reconstitution after alpha-beta-depleted transplantation in children. This sample's TCRbeta library carried unique molecular identifier barcodes. TCRdb fed the PCR reads into MiXCR, producing one record per CDR3 protein. Among around 370,000 distinct CDR3 sequences listed, around 10% were seen once. The specimen was PBMCs from the stem cell graft donor, collected from the stem cell graft. All receptors derive from a human donor who donated a stem cell graft to a child with acute lymphoblastic leukemia.

CDR3 sequence (DNA): TGCAGTGCTAGCCCAGGGAGAAAAGCTTTCTTT. It yields the protein CSASPGRKAFF. This rearrangement joins TRBV20-1 to TRBJ1-1, with D perhaps TRBD1 (5 bases). CDR3 size: 11 residues. CDR1 DFQATT and CDR2 SNEGSKA come from the germline V gene (reference sequence). Trimming removed 3 bases at V and 9 bases at J, with 11 bases between.

This clonotype occurred a few times. V gene TRBV20-1 combines with J gene TRBJ2-6, with 10 bases aligning to TRBD2. CDR3 length: 18 amino acids. Germline V lookup: CDR1 DFQATT, CDR2 SNEGSKA (reference sequence). The V and J ends lost 2 bases and 0 bases, in that order; junction bases with no gene match: 7. The CDR3 bases are TGCAGTGCTAGATATTTTACTAGCGGGATCTCTGGGGCCAACGTCCTGACTTTC. This encodes CSARYFTSGISGANVLTF.

This clonotype was seen many times. V is TRBV11-2 and J is TRBJ2-1; maybe TRBD1 (5 bases). Between the trimmed V and J ends, which lost 0 bases and 9 bases, there was a span of 12 bases. The CDR3 sequence is 14 residues long. CDR1 and CDR2 (germline): SGHAT, FQNNGV. CDR3 nucleotides: TGTGCCAGCAGCTTAGATACATGGCAGGGTGAGCAGTTCTTC. Encoded protein: CASSLDTWQGEQFF.

This clonotype was picked up many times. DNA of the CDR3: TGCGCCAGCAGCGCGAACGGACAGACCTACGAGCAGTACTTC. Translating gives CASSANGQTYEQYF. V gene TRBV5-1 combines with J gene TRBJ2-7; D may be TRBD1 (6 bases). Trimming shortened V by 4 bases and J by 2 bases, and 13 bases separated the two germline ends. This CDR3 has 14 residues. CDR1 and CDR2 (germline): SGHRS, YFSETQ.

At least ten counts were recorded for this clonotype. The V call is TRBV27, the J call TRBJ2-5, with D hard to call. This CDR3 has 12 residues. The V gene's germline CDR1 is MNHEY and CDR2 SMNVEV (reference sequence). V shed 3 bases and J shed 4 bases, with 6 bases lying between them. For the CDR3, the DNA is TGTGCCAGCAGTTTCCTTAGAGAGACCCAGTACTTC. It is translated as CASSFLRETQYF.

This clonotype appeared many times. The chain combines TRBV5-1 with TRBJ2-1; D is unresolved. The CDR3 is made up of 11 amino acids. From germline, CDR1 is SGHRS and CDR2 YFSETQ. Trimming took off 5 bases at V and 4 bases at J, with 4 bases between the two ends. The CDR3 DNA is TGCGCCAGCAGGGATTACAATGAGCAGTTCTTC. As protein: CASRDYNEQFF.

The chain has TRBV7-9 and TRBJ2-2, with D possibly TRBD1 on 7 matching bases. Germline lookup yields CDR1 SEHNR and CDR2 FQNEAQ (reference sequence). Trimming took off 5 bases at V and 6 bases at J, with 16 bases between the two ends. CDR3 size: 15 residues. The CDR3 DNA sequence: TGTGCCAGCAGCCCCCCCACAGGGGAGGCCGGGGAGCTGTTTTTT. It encodes CASSPPTGEAGELFF.

V gene TRBV4-3 combines with J gene TRBJ1-3; 7 bases align to TRBD1. This CDR3 region has 20 residues. Germline CDR1 is LGHNA and CDR2 is YSLEER. V was clipped by 3 bases and J by 0 bases; unmatched bases: 17. The CDR3 DNA reads TGCGCCAGCAGCCAGAGCATCCCGGGACAGATGGTGAGCTCTGGAAACACCATATATTTT. Residues: CASSQSIPGQMVSSGNTIYF.

This clonotype has a handful of counts. The rearrangement joins TRBV28 to TRBJ2-7; 8 nucleotides line up with TRBD2. V dropped 7 bases and J dropped 1; count of bases not matched to a gene: 12. Germline V CDR1 and CDR2: MDHEN, SYDVKM. The CDR3 consists of 16 residues. CDR3 residues: CASTPWGSGTSYEQYF. The CDR3 region has the DNA TGTGCCAGCACCCCATGGGGTAGCGGGACTTCCTACGAGCAGTACTTC.

Ten or more counts support this clonotype. The chain recombines TRBV4-1 with TRBJ1-5; 7 bases are a match to TRBD1. Germline CDR1 reads MGHRA; CDR2 reads YSYEKL. With V trimmed by 5 bases and J by 1 base, 2 bases remained unmatched. The CDR3 sequence is 14 residues long. The CDR3 reads CASSSTGSNQPQHF. The CDR3 region has the DNA TGCGCCAGCAGCTCGACAGGGAGCAATCAGCCCCAGCATTTT.

This clonotype was detected many times. The V and J genes are TRBV7-2 and TRBJ2-3, with 7 nucleotides matching TRBD2. Germline V gene lookup returns CDR1 SGHTA and CDR2 FQGNSA. V lost 1 base to trimming and J lost 6 bases; unmatched junction nucleotides: 4. The CDR3 is made up of 14 amino acids. The CDR3 sequence is CASSLGLAFDTQYF. DNA for the CDR3: TGTGCCAGCAGCTTAGGACTAGCTTTCGATACGCAGTATTTT.

This clonotype was observed a few times. The rearrangement links TRBV5-6 to TRBJ2-2, with 14 bases lining up with TRBD2. V dropped 3 bases and J dropped 5; count of bases not matched to a gene: 15. Germline CDR1 and CDR2: SGHDT and YYEEEE. This CDR3 has 20 residues. CDR3 coding DNA: TGTGCCAGCAGCTCACCGGGACTAGCGGGAGAAGAGGAGAGTACCGGGGAGCTGTTTTTT. Its translation is CASSSPGLAGEEESTGELFF.

The rearrangement uses TRBV12-3 or TRBV12-4 and TRBJ2-1; unclear D gene. V lost 3 bases and J 8 bases, leaving 8 bases between the germline ends. The CDR3 has 12 residues. CDR3 residues: CASSFTEDEQFF. DNA for the CDR3: TGTGCCAGCAGTTTTACCGAGGATGAGCAGTTCTTC.

This clonotype was picked up many times. The chain employs TRBV5-6 and TRBJ2-3; 8 bases align to TRBD2. The junction had 4 bases not matched to a gene; V was cut back by 2 bases and J by 2 bases. Germline lookup yields CDR1 SGHDT and CDR2 YYEEEE. The CDR3 spans 15 residues. The CDR3, as DNA: TGTGCCAGCAGCTTCAGCGGGAGTCCCACAGATACGCAGTATTTT. Residues: CASSFSGSPTDTQYF.

This clonotype has just a few counts. The chain is built from TRBV20-1 and TRBJ1-6; D is possibly TRBD1 (6 bases). Trimming left V 0 bases short and J 1 base short, with 10 bases between. The germline gives CDR1 DFQATT, CDR2 SNEGSKA (reference sequence). The length of the CDR3 is 16 residues. DNA for the CDR3: TGCAGTGCTAGAGATCGGGGGCAATCCTATAATTCACCCCTCCACTTT. Translation: CSARDRGQSYNSPLHF.

This clonotype was counted between two and nine times. The rearrangement links TRBV7-9 to TRBJ2-7; D unresolved. The CDR3 has 16 residues. Germline assignment: CDR1 SEHNR and CDR2 FQNEAQ (reference sequence). Trimming took 9 bases from V and 2 from J, leaving 23 bases between them. CDR3 sequence reads: CARPHLIAVKTYEQYF. CDR3 DNA: TGTGCCAGGCCCCATCTCATCGCGGTGAAGACCTACGAGCAGTACTTC.

This chain joins TRBV28 and TRBJ2-1; 7 nucleotides match TRBD2. Germline lookup yields CDR1 MDHEN and CDR2 SYDVKM. The V segment lost 3 bases and the J segment 7 bases; nucleotides outside the gene matches: 12. This CDR3 has 16 amino acids. The DNA for the CDR3 is TGTGCCAGCAGTTTCTGGAGTCAGCGGGGACGGAATGAGCAGTTCTTC. This codes for CASSFWSQRGRNEQFF.

This clonotype was observed at least ten times. The CDR3, as DNA: TGTGCCAGCAGTCGGACAGACGAGCAGTACTTC. Its protein product is CASSRTDEQYF. V gene TRBV12-3 or TRBV12-4 combines with J gene TRBJ2-7; TRBD1 is a possible D gene (6 bases). V lost 5 bases, J lost 5 bases, and 7 bases lay in between. The length of the CDR3 is 11 residues.

This clonotype has just a few counts. The chain joins TRBV7-2 to TRBJ2-7, with 8 bases aligning to TRBD2. After removal of 5 bases from V and 3 bases from J, the junction contained 12 bases not matched to a gene. CDR3 length equals 16 residues. Germline V gene lookup returns CDR1 SGHTA and CDR2 FQGNSA. Here the CDR3 reads CASSLWAGGQSYEQYF. CDR3 coding DNA: TGTGCCAGCAGCCTATGGGCGGGAGGACAGAGCTACGAGCAGTACTTC.

The gene calls are TRBV5-1 and TRBJ1-6, with D hard to call. Germline CDR1 and CDR2: SGHRS and YFSETQ. Between the trimmed V and J ends, which lost 2 bases and 7 bases, there was a span of 7 bases. There are 13 residues in the CDR3. The CDR3, as DNA: TGCGCCAGCAGCTTACAGCCCAATTCACCCCTCCACTTT. It is translated as CASSLQPNSPLHF.

This clonotype was found a few times. V gene TRBV7-2 combines with J gene TRBJ2-2, with D perhaps matching TRBD1 or TRBD2 (5 bases each). Germline CDR1 and CDR2: SGHTA and FQGNSA. The germline V and J ends were trimmed by 3 bases and 2 bases, with 10 bases remaining between them. The CDR3 contains 15 residues. CDR3 residues: CASSLGRRNTGELFF. The CDR3 nucleotides read TGTGCCAGCAGCTTGGGACGAAGAAACACCGGGGAGCTGTTTTTT.

This clonotype has only a few counts. The chain has TRBV4-3 and TRBJ2-2, with 10 positions matching TRBD1. In germline, CDR1 is LGHNA, CDR2 YSLEER. V lost 3 bases and J lost 4; bases outside the gene matches: 11. CDR3 length equals 18 residues. CDR3: CASSQIPGGTGATGELFF. CDR3 nucleotide sequence: TGCGCCAGCAGCCAGATTCCGGGGGGGACAGGGGCCACCGGGGAGCTGTTTTTT.

In nucleotides, the CDR3 is TGTGCCAGCAGCCATCGACAGGCCGGGAGGGTCACAGATACGCAGTATTTT. This sequence encodes CASSHRQAGRVTDTQYF. The genes are TRBV3-1 and TRBJ2-3; 8 bases agree with TRBD2. Germline CDR1 LGHDT, CDR2 YNNKEL (reference sequence). CDR3 length equals 17 residues. The trim removed 3 bases at V and 2 bases at J, leaving 10 bases unmatched.

The chain joins TRBV3-1 to TRBJ1-2; D uncertain. With 3 bases removed from V and 5 bases from J, the gap between germline ends came to 4 bases. CDR3 size: 11 residues. Per the germline V gene, CDR1 is LGHDT and CDR2 is YNNKEL (reference sequence). For the CDR3, the DNA is TGTGCCAGCAGCCACATTTATGGCTACACCTTC. Translated: CASSHIYGYTF.

This chain connects TRBV15 to TRBJ1-6, with no clear D. V lost 0 bases, J lost 9 bases, and 3 bases lay in between. The V gene's germline CDR1 is LNHNV and CDR2 YYDKDF (reference sequence). The CDR3 sequence is 12 residues long. CDR3 sequence: CATSREFSPLHF. The DNA for the CDR3 is TGTGCCACCAGCAGAGAGTTTTCACCCCTCCACTTT.

The V and J genes are TRBV28 and TRBJ2-1; D not certain. The V gene lost 6 bases and the J gene lost 0 bases, with 6 bases spanning the gap. CDR1 and CDR2 (germline): MDHEN, SYDVKM. The CDR3 is 13 residues long. The CDR3 spells CASRSGSYNEQFF. CDR3 sequence (DNA): TGTGCCAGCAGAAGTGGCTCCTACAATGAGCAGTTCTTC.

The V call is TRBV10-3, the J call TRBJ1-2; D is unresolved. The V end lost 3 bases, the J end lost 6 bases, and 17 bases lay between the germline ends. CDR3 length: 15 amino acids. The germline CDR1 and CDR2 sequences are ENHRY and SYGVKD. The CDR3 region is CAISEVDFTGNGYTF. The CDR3 coding sequence is TGTGCCATCAGTGAAGTTGACTTCACTGGGAATGGCTACACCTTC.

This clonotype was seen only a few times. The chain joins TRBV4-3 to TRBJ2-7, with 9 bases identical to TRBD2. Per germline, CDR1 LGHNA and CDR2 YSLEER. The CDR3 sequence is 16 residues long. With V trimmed by 4 bases and J by 3 bases, 10 bases remained unmatched. The CDR3 protein is CASSLGGKAGGYEQYF. The DNA for the CDR3 is TGCGCCAGCAGCCTCGGGGGAAAAGCGGGAGGCTACGAGCAGTACTTC.

This clonotype was observed many times. The chain is built from TRBV28 and TRBJ2-1, with TRBD2 identical over 13 bases. From germline, CDR1 is MDHEN and CDR2 SYDVKM. This CDR3 comprises 16 residues. Unmatched junction bases numbered 13, after V lost 7 bases and J lost 10 bases. The CDR3 loop reads CASKSPGLAGLSEQFF. The CDR3, as DNA: TGTGCCAGCAAGAGTCCGGGACTAGCGGGGTTGAGCGAGCAGTTCTTC.